This T cell receptor (beta chain) was identified in a study of blood T cell repertoires in COVID-19. Background on the study: T cells, B-cell-depleted T cells, or PBMCs provided the cDNA or gDNA that served as material.

TCRdb's copy holds only in-frame clones and misses some; the assay was immunoSEQ multiplex PCR. The sample holds about 81,000 clones, around 91% seen once. Germline values: CDR1 LNHNV, CDR2 YYDKDF (reference sequence). The CDR3 runs 18 residues. The ends lost 1 base at V and 0 bases at J; junction bases unmatched: 10. The V and J genes are TRBV15 and TRBJ1-1, with 8 positions matching TRBD1. This sequence was found in a woman between 45 and 65 years old in a cohort sampled during active COVID-19. The specimen sequenced was peripheral blood. The CDR3 DNA reads TGTGCCACCAGCAGAGGGGCAGGGGGCGCGGGGCTGAACACTGAAGCTTTCTTT. Its protein product is CATSRGAGGAGLNTEAFF.